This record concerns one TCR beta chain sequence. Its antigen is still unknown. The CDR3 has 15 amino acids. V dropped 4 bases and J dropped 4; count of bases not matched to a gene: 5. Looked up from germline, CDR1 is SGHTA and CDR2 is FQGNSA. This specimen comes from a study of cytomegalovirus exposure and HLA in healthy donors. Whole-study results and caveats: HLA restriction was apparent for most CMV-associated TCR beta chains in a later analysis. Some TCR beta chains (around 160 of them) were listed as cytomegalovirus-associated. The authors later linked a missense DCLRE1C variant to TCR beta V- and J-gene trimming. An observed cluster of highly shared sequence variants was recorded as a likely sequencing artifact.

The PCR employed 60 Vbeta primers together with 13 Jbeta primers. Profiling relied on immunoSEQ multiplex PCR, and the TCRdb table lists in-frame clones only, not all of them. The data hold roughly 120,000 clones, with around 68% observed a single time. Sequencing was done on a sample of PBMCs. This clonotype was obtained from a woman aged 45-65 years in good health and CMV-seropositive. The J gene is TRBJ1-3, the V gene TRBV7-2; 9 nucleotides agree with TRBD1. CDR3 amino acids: CASSSRDRDGNTIYF. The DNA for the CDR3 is TGTGCCAGCAGCTCAAGGGACAGGGACGGAAACACCATATATTTT.